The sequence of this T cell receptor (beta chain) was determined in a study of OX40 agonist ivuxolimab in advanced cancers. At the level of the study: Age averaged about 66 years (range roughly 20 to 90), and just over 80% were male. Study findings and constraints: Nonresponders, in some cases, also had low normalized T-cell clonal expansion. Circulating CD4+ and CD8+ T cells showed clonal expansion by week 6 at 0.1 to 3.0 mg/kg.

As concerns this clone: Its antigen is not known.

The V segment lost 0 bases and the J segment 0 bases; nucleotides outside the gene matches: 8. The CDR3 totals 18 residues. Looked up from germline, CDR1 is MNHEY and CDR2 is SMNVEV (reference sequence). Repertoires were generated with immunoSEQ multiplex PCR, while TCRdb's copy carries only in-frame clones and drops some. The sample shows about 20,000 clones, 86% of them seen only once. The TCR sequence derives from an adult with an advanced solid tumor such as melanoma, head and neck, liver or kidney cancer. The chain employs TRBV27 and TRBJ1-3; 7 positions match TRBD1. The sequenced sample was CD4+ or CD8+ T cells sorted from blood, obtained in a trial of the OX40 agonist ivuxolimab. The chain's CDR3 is CASSLSPGQLNSGNTIYF. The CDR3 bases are TGTGCCAGCAGTTTATCGCCGGGACAGCTTAACTCTGGAAACACCATATATTTT.